This TCR beta chain was identified in a study of glioma-infiltrating T cells. This clonotype showed up many times. V lost 3 bases, J lost 0 bases, and 12 bases lay in between. The CDR3 is 17 residues long. The V gene's germline CDR1 is LGHNA and CDR2 YSLEER. TCR alpha and beta CDR3 regions were amplified from RNA using iRepertoire nested multiplex PCR. TCRdb recomputed calls from the multiplex PCR reads with MiXCR, one row per CDR3 protein. The data hold under 200,000 distinct CDR3 sequences, with more than 30% observed a single time. The sequencing input was glioma tissue, nonneoplastic brain tissue, or PBMCs (not recorded which). The chain carries TRBV4-3 and TRBJ2-6; D unresolved. The receptor was isolated from a human donor with low-grade glioma or glioblastoma, undergoing nonglioma brain surgery, or in good health (not recorded which). CDR3 loop: CASSHTQTRSGANVLTF. The CDR3 DNA follows: TGCGCCAGCAGCCATACGCAGACACGCTCTGGGGCCAACGTCCTGACTTTC.